This T cell receptor beta chain was identified in a study of CD8+ T cells in alopecia areata. Overall study context: Tofacitinib treatment spanned 6 to 18 months, with 6 months off drug afterward.

PBMC-derived CD4+ and CD8+ T cells were sorted. CDR1 and CDR2 (germline): LNHDA, SQIVND (reference sequence). The V end was cut by 4 bases, the J end by 1 base, with 14 bases between. The CDR3 runs to 15 residues. General study findings and limits: Compared with normal scalp, lesional scalp had higher clonality and more expanded CD8+ clones.

cDNA prepared by RNA extraction and subsequent reverse transcription served as the template for sequencing. Profiled with immunoSEQ multiplex PCR; TCRdb holds only in-frame clones, not every one. Here the sample spans around 160,000 clones, around 87% being singletons. Notes on this clone: The antigen is unknown.

This rearrangement joins TRBV19 to TRBJ2-7; possibly TRBD2 for D (6 bases). The source of this sequence is a human donor with alopecia areata. The input for sequencing was CD8+ T cells sorted from blood, taken at week 0. The CDR3 nucleotides read TGTGCCAGTAGTACAGCCGGCCGGGAGTCCTACGAGCAGTACTTC. As protein: CASSTAGRESYEQYF.